What follows describes a single TCR beta chain. Assay: immunoSEQ multiplex PCR; the TCRdb copy retains only in-frame clones and omits some. The sample includes roughly 86,000 clones, 80% to 90% of them seen just once. The sample originates from a study of OX40 agonist ivuxolimab in advanced cancers. The CDR3 runs 14 residues. In germline, CDR1 is MDHEN, CDR2 SYDVKM. Losses at the gene ends were 6 bases for V and 3 bases for J; bases not matched to a gene: 6. The chain is built from TRBV28 and TRBJ2-7; TRBD2 matches 9 bases. This specimen was CD4+ or CD8+ T cells sorted from blood, taken in a trial of the OX40 agonist ivuxolimab. The source is an adult with an advanced solid tumor such as melanoma, head and neck, liver or kidney cancer. Here the CDR3 DNA reads TGTGCCAGCAGCGGGGCGGGGGGGCTCTACGAGCAGTACTTC. This encodes CASSGAGGLYEQYF. The variable domain in full, with the rest retrieved from reference TRBV28 and TRBJ2-7, is DVKVTQSSRYLVKRTGEKVFLECVQDMDHENMFWYRQDPGLGLRLIYFSYDVKMKEKGDIPEGYSVSREKKERFSLILESASTNQTSMYLCASSGAGGLYEQYFGPGTRLTVT.